Following are 8 T cell receptor beta chains from one sample sequenced in a study of CD8 T cells in ankylosing spondylitis. TCRdb reanalysed the 5' RACE reads using MiXCR and keeps one entry per CDR3 protein. The top ten clones hold over 4% of a sample with 130,000 or so distinct CDR3 sequences, over 10% of them seen once. Sequencing input: blood, either unsorted or a sorted T cell fraction (not recorded which). The receptors come from a female donor with ankylosing spondylitis or in good health (not recorded which).

V is TRBV5-1 and J is TRBJ2-1; D possibly corresponds to TRBD2 (7 bases). V lost 1 base to trimming and J lost 5 bases, with 16 bases between them. The CDR3 extends over 16 amino acids. Germline CDR1 is SGHRS and CDR2 is YFSETQ. CDR3 region: CASSLLGGGRNNEQFF. CDR3 coding DNA: TGCGCCAGCAGCTTGCTGGGCGGGGGCCGCAACAATGAGCAGTTCTTC. Using reference TRBV5-1 and TRBJ2-1 for the parts outside the CDR3, the full variable domain is KAGVTQTPRYLIKTRGQQVTLSCSPISGHRSVSWYQQTPGQGLQFLFEYFSETQRNKGNFPGRFSGRQFSNSRSEMNVSTLELGDSALYLCASSLLGGGRNNEQFFGPGTRLTVL.

This clonotype was recorded many times. This chain joins TRBV4-1 and TRBJ1-5; D is unclear. The germline gives CDR1 MGHRA, CDR2 YSYEKL. The germline V and J ends were trimmed by 3 bases and 7 bases, with 13 bases remaining between them. The CDR3 loop spans 14 amino acids. CDR3 region: CASSHTPGMQPQHF. CDR3 in DNA: TGCGCCAGCAGCCATACTCCTGGGATGCAGCCCCAGCATTTT.

This clonotype has at least ten counts. V is TRBV5-1 and J is TRBJ1-1, with TRBD1 identical over 7 bases. Unmatched junction bases numbered 11, after V lost 4 bases and J lost 5 bases. The CDR3 totals 15 residues. CDR1 and CDR2 (germline): SGHRS, YFSETQ. CDR3 nucleotide sequence: TGCGCCAGCAGCCCAGGACAGGTGGGTCTGACTGAAGCTTTCTTT. Its protein is CASSPGQVGLTEAFF.

This clonotype has a count of ten or more. This chain's CDR3 is CASNRDSLYGYTF. The CDR3 region has the DNA TGTGCCAGTAACCGGGACAGCCTCTATGGCTACACCTTC. V usage is TRBV19 and J usage is TRBJ1-2; 7 bases map to TRBD1. The CDR3 extends over 13 amino acids. V trimming: 7 bases; J trimming: 4 bases; junction bases outside the gene matches: 6. Germline CDR1 reads LNHDA; CDR2 reads SQIVND (reference sequence). Based on the CDR3 plus reference TRBV19 and TRBJ1-2, the full variable domain is DGGITQSPKYLFRKEGQNVTLSCEQNLNHDAMYWYRQDPGQGLRLIYYSQIVNDFQKGDIAEGYSVSREKKESFPLTVTSAQKNPTAFYLCASNRDSLYGYTFGSGTRLTVV.

This clonotype was counted at least ten times. V usage is TRBV20-1 and J usage is TRBJ2-3; D gene uncertain. The ends were cut back, 6 bases at V and 0 bases at J, with 25 bases in the middle. Germline V gene sequence: CDR1 DFQATT, CDR2 SNEGSKA (reference sequence). The CDR3 extends over 18 amino acids. The CDR3 DNA sequence: TGCAGTGCGCCCTTACCGGCGAACCCATCCCCTAGCACAGATACGCAGTATTTT. It specifies CSAPLPANPSPSTDTQYF.

Only a few counts were recorded for this clonotype. The chain has TRBV5-1 and TRBJ1-4, with D perhaps TRBD1 (5 bases). In germline, CDR1 is SGHRS, CDR2 YFSETQ. V was clipped by 4 bases and J by 6 bases, with 16 bases between them. The CDR3 contains 15 residues. CDR3 amino acids: CASSQDGRDDEKLFF. CDR3 DNA sequence: TGCGCCAGCAGCCAAGACGGCCGGGACGATGAAAAACTGTTTTTT.

This clonotype has a handful of counts. This rearrangement joins TRBV20-1 to TRBJ2-3, with D perhaps matching TRBD1 or TRBD2 (5 bases each). The V gene lost 4 bases and the J gene lost 3 bases, with 11 bases spanning the gap. Germline-derived CDR1 and CDR2 are DFQATT and SNEGSKA (reference sequence). The CDR3 spans 13 residues. Here the CDR3 DNA reads TGCAGTGCTAAAGGGACGATTACAGATACGCAGTATTTT. As protein: CSAKGTITDTQYF.

This clonotype was seen at least ten times. The V call is TRBV10-3, the J call TRBJ2-1; no firm D call. Germline CDR1 reads ENHRY; CDR2 reads SYGVKD. Deletions cut 0 bases from V and 7 bases from J, with 4 bases between. The CDR3 totals 12 residues. CDR3 residues: CAISESANEQFF. The CDR3 DNA is TGTGCCATCAGTGAGTCGGCGAATGAGCAGTTCTTC.